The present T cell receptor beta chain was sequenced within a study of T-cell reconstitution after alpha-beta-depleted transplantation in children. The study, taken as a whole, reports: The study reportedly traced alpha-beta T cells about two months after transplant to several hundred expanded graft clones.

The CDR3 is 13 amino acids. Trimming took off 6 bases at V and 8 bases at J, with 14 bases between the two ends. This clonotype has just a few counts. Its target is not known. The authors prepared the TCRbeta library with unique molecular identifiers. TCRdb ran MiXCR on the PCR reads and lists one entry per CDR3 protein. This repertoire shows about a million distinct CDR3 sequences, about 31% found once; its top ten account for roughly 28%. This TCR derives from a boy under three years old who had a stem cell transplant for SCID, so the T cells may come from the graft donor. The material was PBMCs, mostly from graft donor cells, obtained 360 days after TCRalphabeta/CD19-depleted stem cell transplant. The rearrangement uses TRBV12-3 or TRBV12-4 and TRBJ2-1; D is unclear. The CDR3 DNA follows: TGTGCCAGCAGCCCCCGGACCCCGGATGAGCAGTTCTTC. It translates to CASSPRTPDEQFF.